This is a list of T cell receptor beta chains from one sample in a study of blood T cell repertoires in COVID-19. Assay used: immunoSEQ multiplex PCR; TCRdb lists only in-frame clones, some missing. The data hold roughly 130,000 clones, with roughly 80% observed a single time. Sequencing was performed on peripheral blood. The receptors were gathered from a woman aged 55-70 years with acute or convalescent COVID-19. CDR3s include the opening cysteine and the closing phenylalanine or tryptophan. D genes are given only for firm matches. Not every row has a clone size; where given, it reads once, few, many or a size class.

D gene: TRBD1; clone size: .; J gene: TRBJ2-3; V gene: TRBV5-1; CDR3 protein: CASSLDGQDLTDTQYF; CDR3 DNA: TGCGCCAGCAGCTTGGATGGACAGGACTTGACAGATACGCAGTATTTT
D gene: .; clone size: .; J gene: TRBJ1-2; V gene: TRBV3-1/TRBV3-2; CDR3 protein: CASSQARLGGHGYTF; CDR3 DNA: TGTGCCAGCAGCCAAGCTAGGTTGGGAGGGCACGGCTACACCTTC
D gene: TRBD1; clone size: .; J gene: TRBJ1-4; V gene: TRBV2; CDR3 protein: CASVAGTGLTNEKLFF; CDR3 DNA: TGTGCCAGCGTCGCCGGGACAGGGTTAACTAATGAAAAACTGTTTTTT
D gene: TRBD1; clone size: .; J gene: TRBJ1-1; V gene: TRBV5-4; CDR3 protein: CASSLDQGGGNTEAFF; CDR3 DNA: TGTGCCAGCAGCTTGGATCAGGGGGGAGGGAACACTGAAGCTTTCTTT
D gene: .; clone size: once; J gene: TRBJ1-5; V gene: TRBV2; CDR3 protein: CASSAHLAGQPQHF; CDR3 DNA: TGTGCCAGCAGTGCCCACTTAGCTGGTCAGCCCCAGCATTTT
D gene: .; clone size: .; J gene: TRBJ1-5; V gene: TRBV30; CDR3 protein: CAWTRGNQPQHF; CDR3 DNA: TGTGCCTGGACAAGAGGCAATCAGCCCCAGCATTTT
D gene: TRBD1; clone size: .; J gene: TRBJ2-3; V gene: TRBV6-5; CDR3 protein: CASSPYRDSTQYF; CDR3 DNA: TGTGCCAGCAGCCCCTACCGGGACAGTACGCAGTATTTT
D gene: .; clone size: .; J gene: TRBJ2-2; V gene: TRBV6-2/TRBV6-3; CDR3 protein: CASSSINRAGELFF; CDR3 DNA: TGTGCCAGCAGTTCCATTAACAGGGCTGGGGAGCTGTTTTTT
D gene: TRBD1; clone size: .; J gene: TRBJ2-1; V gene: TRBV18; CDR3 protein: CASSPRGQGHNEQFF; CDR3 DNA: TGTGCCAGCTCACCTCGGGGACAGGGGCACAATGAGCAGTTCTTC
D gene: TRBD2; clone size: .; J gene: TRBJ2-6; V gene: TRBV30; CDR3 protein: CAFGEGRSGANVLTF; CDR3 DNA: TGTGCCTTCGGGGAGGGTCGCTCTGGGGCCAACGTCCTGACTTTC